This T cell receptor (beta chain) was observed in a study of control samples from healthy donors and cancer patients (dated by TCRdb to 2020 to 2022). As regards this clone: The target of this receptor is not known. Base qualities are missing; no much larger clone stands one base away.

Libraries were constructed by the immunoSEQ multiplex PCR assay. The immuneACCESS repertoire file appears here via TCRdb, limited to in-frame rearrangements. These files lack a portion of the clones; in checked studies, under half of the deficit traces to unresolved V genes, and the cause of the others is not known. A total of fewer than 90,000 clones appear in this sample, approximately 91% of them only once. The ten largest clones add up to around 6% of the sample. The sequence was obtained from a woman between 50 and 59 years old in good health. Sequencing was performed on blood.

The CDR3 protein is CATSRGPGGASGNTIYF. At the DNA level, the sequence is TGTGCCACCAGCAGAGGCCCGGGAGGCGCCTCTGGAAACACCATATATTTT. The rearrangement joined TRBV15 to TRBJ1-3; a confident D gene designation cannot be given. The CDR3 spans 17 residues, from the cysteine through the phenylalanine. Kept here is only the CDR3 DNA, which spans 51 bases and is read in frame from base 1. From the germline V gene (reference sequence), CDR1 is LNHNV and CDR2 is YYDKDF. V is shortened by 1 base, J by 0 bases, and the region joining them spans 13 bases.